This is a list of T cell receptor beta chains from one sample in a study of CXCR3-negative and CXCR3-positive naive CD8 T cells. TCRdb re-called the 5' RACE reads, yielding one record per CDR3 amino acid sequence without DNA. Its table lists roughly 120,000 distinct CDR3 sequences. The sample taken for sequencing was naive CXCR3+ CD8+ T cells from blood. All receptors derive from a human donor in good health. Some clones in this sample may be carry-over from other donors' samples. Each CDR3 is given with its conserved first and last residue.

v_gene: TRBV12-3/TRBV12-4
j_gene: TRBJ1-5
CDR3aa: CTSSRIVQTGGNQPQHF

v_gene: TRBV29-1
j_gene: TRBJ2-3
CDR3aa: CSVTGTSGESTDTQYF

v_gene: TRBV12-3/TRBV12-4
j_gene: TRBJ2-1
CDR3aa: CASSPGLVGREQFF

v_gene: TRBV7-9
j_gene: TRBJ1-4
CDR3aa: CASSPVQNGNEKLFF

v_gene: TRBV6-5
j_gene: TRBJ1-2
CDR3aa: CASPTLGVHSYGYTF

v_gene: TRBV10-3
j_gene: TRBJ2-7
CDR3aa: CAISDPASLGDEQYF

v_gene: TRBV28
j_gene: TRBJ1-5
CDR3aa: CASSTRPGTLGDQPQHF

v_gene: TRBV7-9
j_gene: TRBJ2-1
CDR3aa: CASSPRQGPDYNEQFF

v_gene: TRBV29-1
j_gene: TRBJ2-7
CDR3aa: CSAYTGQHYEQYF

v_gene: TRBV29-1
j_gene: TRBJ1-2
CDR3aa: CSVEAGEVFSYGYTF

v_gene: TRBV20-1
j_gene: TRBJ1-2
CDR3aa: CSAQLVGVYGYTF

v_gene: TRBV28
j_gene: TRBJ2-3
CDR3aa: CASSIGGGAATQYF

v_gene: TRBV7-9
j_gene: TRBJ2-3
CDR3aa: CASSLFSDTQYF

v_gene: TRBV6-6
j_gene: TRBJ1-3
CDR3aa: CASSYLETGAGNTIYF

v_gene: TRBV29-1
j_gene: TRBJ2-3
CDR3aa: CSVGLLASSTDTQYF